This T cell receptor (beta chain) emerged from a study of cytomegalovirus exposure and HLA in healthy donors. Notes on the study in general: Roughly uniform depth of sequencing across donors was assumed in presence/absence analyses.

Details on this clone: The antigen remains unidentified.

Primers: 60 Vbeta forward and 13 Jbeta reverse. Repertoires were generated with immunoSEQ multiplex PCR, while TCRdb's copy carries only in-frame clones and drops some. Seen here are over 150,000 clones, roughly 70% observed once, and the top ten hold around 3%. Germline loops: CDR1 GTSNPN, CDR2 SVGIG (reference sequence). The CDR3 is 15 amino acids. V was clipped by 1 base and J by 7 bases; unmatched bases: 11. The origin of this receptor is a male donor in good health and CMV-seronegative. This chain connects TRBV30 to TRBJ2-3; 7 bases are shared with TRBD1. Sequenced input: PBMCs. The CDR3 sequence: CAWSDGDRVLNTQYF. In DNA form, the CDR3 reads TGTGCCTGGAGTGACGGAGACAGGGTATTGAATACGCAGTATTTT. The whole variable domain, remainder taken from reference TRBV30 and TRBJ2-3, is SQTIHQWPATLVQPVGSPLSLECTVEGTSNPNLYWYRQAAGRGLQLLFYSVGIGQISSEVPQNLSASRPQDRQFILSSKKLLLSDSGFYLCAWSDGDRVLNTQYFGPGTRLTVL.